Following are 18 T cell receptor beta chains from one sample sequenced in a study of T-cell memory formation after mild COVID-19 (dated by TCRdb to the early 2020s). Library preparation employed 5' RACE. The run used an Illumina NovaSeq 6000. The raw public reads went through TCRdb reprocessing: fastp at Q25, MiXCR clone calling, in-frame beta chains kept. Each record represents a unique CDR3 protein, reported with the most common genes and DNA among its rows. The sample table contains roughly 450,000 distinct CDR3 sequences; only one count was recorded for 18% of them. The top ten hold roughly 12% of the sample. The sequencing input was PBMCs or a T cell subset sorted from them (not recorded which). The source is an adult woman who had mild COVID-19 (a few samples of this study predate the infection). The sample titles of this study are shuffled in the database, so cell type and time point are left out; the donor was told from shared clones.

The chain is built from TRBV3-1 and TRBJ1-6; 8 bases are a match to TRBD1. V gave up 1 base and J gave up 9 bases; unmatched junction bases: 5. Germline loops: CDR1 LGHDT, CDR2 YNNKEL (reference sequence). There are 15 residues in the CDR3. CDR3 bases: TGTGCCAGCAGCCAAGTCCCAGGGGGCTTTTCACCCCTCCACTTT. As protein: CASSQVPGGFSPLHF. The complete variable domain, with remaining parts taken from reference TRBV3-1 and TRBJ1-6, reads DTAVSQTPKYLVTQMGNDKSIKCEQNLGHDTMYWYKQDSKKFLKIMFSYNNKELIINETVPNRFSPKSPDKAHLNLHINSLELGDSAVYFCASSQVPGGFSPLHFGNGTRLTVT.

The gene calls are TRBV6-6 and TRBJ2-1, with TRBD2 matching over 7 bases. The V and J ends lost 2 bases and 7 bases, in that order; junction bases with no gene match: 14. Germline V gene data show CDR1 as MNHNY and CDR2 as SVGAGI (reference sequence). The length of the CDR3 is 17 residues. For the CDR3, the DNA is TGTGCCAGCAGTTACGGATCCGGCGGGAGAGGTCGGAATGAGCAGTTCTTC. Its protein is CASSYGSGGRGRNEQFF.

This sequence joins TRBV12-3 or TRBV12-4 and TRBJ2-5, with D unclear. The CDR3 extends over 13 amino acids. V was trimmed by 6 bases and J by 4 bases, leaving 12 bases between them. The CDR3 protein is CASSPGYGETQYF. The CDR3, as DNA: TGTGCCAGCAGCCCCGGGTATGGAGAGACCCAGTACTTC.

The V call is TRBV18, the J call TRBJ1-2; D might be TRBD1 (6 bases). CDR3 length equals 18 residues. Germline CDR1 is KGHSH and CDR2 is LQKENI. V was trimmed by 3 bases and J by 0 bases, leaving 20 bases between them. DNA for the CDR3: TGTGCCAGCTCACCGGAACAGGGTGCGGTTTCGGCTAACTATGGCTACACCTTC. This encodes CASSPEQGAVSANYGYTF.

The rearrangement links TRBV24-1 to TRBJ1-1, with D hard to call. V shed 4 bases and J shed 8 bases, with 13 bases lying between them. Germline CDR1 reads KGHDR; CDR2 reads SFDVKD. This CDR3 contains 13 residues. The CDR3 is CATSDTLGTEAFF. The CDR3 nucleotides are TGTGCCACCAGTGACACCCTTGGCACGGAAGCTTTCTTT.

The CDR3 nucleotides read TGTGCCACCAGCAGACCAGGAGTTTCCTACGAGCAGTACTTC. Protein: CATSRPGVSYEQYF. The rearrangement joins TRBV15 to TRBJ2-7, with unresolved D. Germline lookup yields CDR1 LNHNV and CDR2 YYDKDF (reference sequence). CDR3 length equals 14 residues. Trimming removed 2 bases from V and 1 base from J, with 9 bases in between.

This clonotype has just a few counts. One end of the junction fails to match germline, which may point to a read error. The chain has TRBV9 and TRBJ1-2; a weak D match, TRBD1 (6 bases). Germline CDR1 SGDLS, CDR2 YYNGEE. This CDR3 has 12 amino acids. CDR3 region: CASSAPLRDIPF. The DNA for the CDR3 is TGTGCCAGCAGCGCCCCGTTAAGGGACATACCCTTC.

V gene TRBV12-3 or TRBV12-4 combines with J gene TRBJ1-1, with 9 positions matching TRBD1. Trimming cost V 6 bases and J 3 bases; bases outside gene matches: 8. This CDR3 is 15 amino acids long. The CDR3 spells CASRLQGARDTEAFF. For the CDR3, the DNA is TGTGCCAGCAGGCTACAGGGGGCGCGTGACACTGAAGCTTTCTTT.

This clonotype was observed a few times. This chain's CDR3 is CATSGLGTGAASEQFF. CDR3 DNA sequence: TGTGCCACCAGTGGTCTAGGGACAGGGGCGGCGAGTGAGCAGTTCTTC. The chain links TRBV24-1 to TRBJ2-1, with 10 nucleotides matching TRBD1. The CDR3 spans 16 residues. CDR1 and CDR2 (germline): KGHDR, SFDVKD. Trimming took 5 bases from V and 9 from J; bases not matched to a gene: 12.

Of note for this clonotype: Germline and junction disagree at one end, which may indicate a read error. The chain couples TRBV27 to TRBJ2-7; the D gene is possibly TRBD2 (6 bases). Looked up from germline, CDR1 is MNHEY and CDR2 is SMNVEV (reference sequence). The CDR3 covers 13 residues. The CDR3 reads CASSLTSSCEQYF. The DNA of the CDR3 is TGTGCCAGCAGTTTAACTAGCTCCTGCGAGCAGTACTTC.

This clonotype was found a few times. This chain joins TRBV9 and TRBJ1-1; D remains ambiguous. CDR1 and CDR2 (germline): SGDLS, YYNGEE. Trimming cost V 3 bases and J 3 bases, with 12 bases left between them. This CDR3 spans 14 amino acids. The DNA for the CDR3 is TGTGCCAGCAGCGCCCTAGGGATTTACACTGAAGCTTTCTTT. Amino acid sequence: CASSALGIYTEAFF.

The rearrangement joins TRBV20-1 to TRBJ1-1, with D possibly being TRBD1 (5 bases). V was clipped by 0 bases and J by 1 base, with 15 bases between them. The germline V gene encodes CDR1 DFQATT and CDR2 SNEGSKA (reference sequence). The CDR3 is 16 amino acids. As DNA, the CDR3 is TGCAGTGCTAGAGATTGGAGGCAGGGCCCGAACACTGAAGCTTTCTTT. Translation: CSARDWRQGPNTEAFF.

At least ten counts were recorded for this clonotype. The chain uses TRBV24-1 and TRBJ2-6; D call uncertain. Per germline, CDR1 KGHDR and CDR2 SFDVKD. Trimming removed 4 bases at V and 4 bases at J, with 7 bases between. This CDR3 is 14 amino acids long. CDR3 sequence (DNA): TGTGCCACCAGTGACCCGTCGGGGGCCAACGTCCTGACTTTC. The encoded protein is CATSDPSGANVLTF.

This clonotype was seen more than once but under ten times. The genes are TRBV12-3 or TRBV12-4 and TRBJ2-7; 9 bases are shared with TRBD1. V was pared by 5 bases and J by 3 bases, with 11 bases of the junction left unmatched. There are 16 residues in the CDR3. The CDR3 is CASSLILRTGVYEQYF. As DNA, the CDR3 is TGTGCCAGCAGTCTGATACTCCGGACAGGGGTCTACGAGCAGTACTTC.

This clonotype was counted only a few times. The chain carries TRBV19 and TRBJ2-2; tentative D call: TRBD2 (5 bases). V was shortened by 0 bases and J by 6 bases, with 14 bases between the two germline ends. Germline CDR1 LNHDA, CDR2 SQIVND (reference sequence). This CDR3 is built from 16 residues. Here the CDR3 reads CASSIDSSRRSGELFF. The CDR3 DNA reads as TGTGCCAGTAGTATAGATTCCTCTCGGAGGTCCGGGGAGCTGTTTTTT.

This clonotype was detected a few times. The chain uses TRBV24-1 and TRBJ2-7; D possibly corresponds to TRBD2 (5 bases). Germline CDR1 reads KGHDR; CDR2 reads SFDVKD. The CDR3 spans 13 residues. The V gene lost 10 bases and the J gene lost 3 bases, with 15 bases spanning the gap. The CDR3: CATGEGSGYEQYF. The CDR3 region has the DNA TGTGCCACGGGCGAGGGCAGCGGCTACGAGCAGTACTTC.

This chain connects TRBV19 to TRBJ2-4; D not resolved. The ends were cut back, 7 bases at V and 6 bases at J, with 13 bases in the middle. The CDR3 runs 13 residues. Germline-derived CDR1 and CDR2 are LNHDA and SQIVND (reference sequence). CDR3 sequence reads: CASKNPLINIQYF. CDR3 bases: TGTGCCAGTAAAAACCCATTAATAAACATTCAGTACTTC.

This clonotype has more than one count but fewer than ten. This chain joins TRBV6-2 or TRBV6-3 and TRBJ2-2, with TRBD2 identical over 10 bases. Germline V gene sequence: CDR1 MNHEY, CDR2 SVGEGT. The CDR3 covers 16 residues. The ends lost 6 bases at V and 1 base at J; junction bases unmatched: 5. The CDR3 bases are TGTGCCAGCAGCATAAGGACTAGCGGGAACACCGGGGAGCTGTTTTTT. Translated, it gives CASSIRTSGNTGELFF.